The clone carrying this T cell receptor (beta chain) was recorded a few times. Its antigen is not identified. The record originates from a study of a mutant IDH1 vaccine in newly diagnosed glioma. Looking at the study overall: Vaccination started 4-6 weeks after radiotherapy alone, or with temozolomide cycles. The timing of visit V12 was week 35, and that of visit V13 was week 47.

Profiled with immunoSEQ multiplex PCR; TCRdb holds only in-frame clones, not every one. The sample lists tens of thousands of clones; about 61% were seen once. Time point noted: week 47, end of study. Doses comprised 300 ug of mutant IDH1 20-mer peptide each, plus topical imiquimod. The patients received vaccinations eight times, in weeks 1, 3, 5, 7, 11, 15, 19 and 23. The CDR3 has 15 residues. Germline assignment: CDR1 LNHDA and CDR2 SQIVND (reference sequence). The V segment lost 8 bases and the J segment 2 bases; nucleotides outside the gene matches: 7. This receptor was identified in a man aged 35 to 55 with glioma. Some clones in this sample may be carry-over from other donors' samples. The gene calls are TRBV19 and TRBJ1-5; TRBD1 matches 9 bases. Sequencing was performed on peripheral blood mononuclear cells (PBMCs), taken from a glioma patient whose treatment included an IDH1 peptide vaccine. This chain's CDR3 is CASWDREAGNQPQHF. DNA of the CDR3: TGTGCCAGTTGGGACAGGGAAGCGGGCAATCAGCCCCAGCATTTT.